The TCR beta chain under discussion was sequenced for a study of blood T cell repertoires in COVID-19. TCRdb's copy holds only in-frame clones and misses some; the assay was immunoSEQ multiplex PCR. The repertoire holds some 130,000 clones, with roughly nine tenths as singletons. Specimen: peripheral blood. The source is a woman aged 65 to 85 with COVID-19, enrolled during active disease.

The CDR3 loop is CASSRTEFTEAFF. For the CDR3, the DNA is TGTGCCAGCTCCCGGACAGAATTCACTGAAGCTTTCTTT. The chain is built from TRBV27 and TRBJ1-1; D perhaps matches TRBD1 (6 bases). In germline, CDR1 is MNHEY, CDR2 SMNVEV (reference sequence). CDR3 length: 13 amino acids. Trimming left V 8 bases short and J 4 bases short, with 14 bases between.